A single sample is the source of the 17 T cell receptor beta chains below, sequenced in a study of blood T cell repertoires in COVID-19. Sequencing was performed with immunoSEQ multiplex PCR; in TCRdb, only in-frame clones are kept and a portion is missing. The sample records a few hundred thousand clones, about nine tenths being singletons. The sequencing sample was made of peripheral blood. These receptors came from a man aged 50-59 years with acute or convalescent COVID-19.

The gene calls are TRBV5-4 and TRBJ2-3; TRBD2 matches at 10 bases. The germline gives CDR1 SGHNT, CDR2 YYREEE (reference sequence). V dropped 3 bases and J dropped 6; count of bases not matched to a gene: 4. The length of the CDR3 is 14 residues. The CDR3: CASSSGLAVDTQYF. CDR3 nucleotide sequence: TGTGCCAGCAGCTCAGGACTAGCGGTCGATACGCAGTATTTT.

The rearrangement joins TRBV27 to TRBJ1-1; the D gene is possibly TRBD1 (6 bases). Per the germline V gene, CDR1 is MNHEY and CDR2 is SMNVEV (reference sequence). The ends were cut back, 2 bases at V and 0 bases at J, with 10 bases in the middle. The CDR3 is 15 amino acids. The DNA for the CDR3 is TGTGCCAGCAGTTTACTGGGACACTTGAACACTGAAGCTTTCTTT. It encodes CASSLLGHLNTEAFF.

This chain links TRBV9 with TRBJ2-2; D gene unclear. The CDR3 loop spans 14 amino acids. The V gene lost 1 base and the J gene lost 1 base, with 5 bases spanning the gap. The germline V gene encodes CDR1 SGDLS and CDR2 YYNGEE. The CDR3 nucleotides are TGTGCCAGCAGCGTATTAGAGAACACCGGGGAGCTGTTTTTT. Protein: CASSVLENTGELFF.

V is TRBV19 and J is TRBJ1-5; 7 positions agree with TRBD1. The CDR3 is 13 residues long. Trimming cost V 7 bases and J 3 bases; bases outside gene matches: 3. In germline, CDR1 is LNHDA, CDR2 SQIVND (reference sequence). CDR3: CASKDRINQPQHF. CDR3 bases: TGTGCCAGTAAGGACAGGATCAATCAGCCCCAGCATTTT.

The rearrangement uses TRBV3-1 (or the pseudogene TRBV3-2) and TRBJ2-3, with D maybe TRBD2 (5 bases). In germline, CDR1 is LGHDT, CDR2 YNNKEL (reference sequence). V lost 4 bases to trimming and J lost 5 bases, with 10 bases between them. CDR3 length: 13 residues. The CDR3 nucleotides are TGTGCCAGCAGCCGGTGGAGCGGAGATACGCAGTATTTT. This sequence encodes CASSRWSGDTQYF.

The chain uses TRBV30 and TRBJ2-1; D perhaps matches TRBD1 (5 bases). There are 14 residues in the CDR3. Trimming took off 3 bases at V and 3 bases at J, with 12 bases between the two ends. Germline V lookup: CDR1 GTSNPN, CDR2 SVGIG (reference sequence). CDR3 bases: TGTGCCTGGAGCAAGAGACAGTACTACAATGAGCAGTTCTTC. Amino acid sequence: CAWSKRQYYNEQFF.

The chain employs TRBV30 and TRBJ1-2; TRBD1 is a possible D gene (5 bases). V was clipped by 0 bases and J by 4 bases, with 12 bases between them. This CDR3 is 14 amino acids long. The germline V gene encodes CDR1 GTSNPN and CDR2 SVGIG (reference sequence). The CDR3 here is CAWSVQGWAYGYTF. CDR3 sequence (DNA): TGTGCCTGGAGTGTGCAGGGATGGGCCTATGGCTACACCTTC.

CDR3 sequence reads: CATSGTVNGSGKLFF. The CDR3 DNA follows: TGTGCCACCTCCGGGACAGTCAACGGGAGTGGAAAACTGTTTTTT. V gene TRBV6-5 combines with J gene TRBJ1-4; 7 nucleotides align to TRBD1. Germline CDR1 and CDR2: MNHEY and SVGAGI. V lost 10 bases, J lost 10 bases, and 18 bases stayed unmatched. This CDR3 spans 15 amino acids.

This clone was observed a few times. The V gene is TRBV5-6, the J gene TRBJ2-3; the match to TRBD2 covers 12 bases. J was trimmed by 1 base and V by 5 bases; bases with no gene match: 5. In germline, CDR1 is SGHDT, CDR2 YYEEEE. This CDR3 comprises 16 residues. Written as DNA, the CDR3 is TGTGCCAGCAGAGAGACTAGCGGGGGACGCACAGATACGCAGTATTTT. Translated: CASRETSGGRTDTQYF.

CDR3 protein: CAGGTRTGELFF. DNA for the CDR3: TGTGCCGGAGGAACACGCACCGGGGAGCTGTTTTTT. This chain joins TRBV6-5 and TRBJ2-2; D perhaps matches TRBD2 (5 bases). This CDR3 has 12 amino acids. The germline V gene encodes CDR1 MNHEY and CDR2 SVGAGI. V lost 11 bases, J lost 4 bases, and 11 bases lay in between.

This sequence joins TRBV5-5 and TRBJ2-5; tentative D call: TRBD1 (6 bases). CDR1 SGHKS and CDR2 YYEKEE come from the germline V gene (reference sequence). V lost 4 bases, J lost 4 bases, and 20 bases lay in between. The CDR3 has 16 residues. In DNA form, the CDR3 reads TGTGCCAGCAGCCAAGGACAGCCCAGATCCGGAGAGACCCAGTACTTC. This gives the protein CASSQGQPRSGETQYF.

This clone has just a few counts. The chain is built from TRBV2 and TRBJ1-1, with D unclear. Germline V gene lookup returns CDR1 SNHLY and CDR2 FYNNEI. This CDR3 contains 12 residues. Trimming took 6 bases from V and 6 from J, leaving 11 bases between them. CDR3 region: CASRRDSPEAFF. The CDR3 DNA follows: TGTGCCAGCAGGAGAGACTCCCCTGAAGCTTTCTTT.

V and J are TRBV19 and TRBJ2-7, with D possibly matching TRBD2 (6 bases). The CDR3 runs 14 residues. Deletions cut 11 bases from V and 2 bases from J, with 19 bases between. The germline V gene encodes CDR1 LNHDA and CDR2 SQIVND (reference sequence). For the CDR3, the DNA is TGTGCCGTACCGGAGGGAGGTGGAACCTACGAGCAGTACTTC. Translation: CAVPEGGGTYEQYF.

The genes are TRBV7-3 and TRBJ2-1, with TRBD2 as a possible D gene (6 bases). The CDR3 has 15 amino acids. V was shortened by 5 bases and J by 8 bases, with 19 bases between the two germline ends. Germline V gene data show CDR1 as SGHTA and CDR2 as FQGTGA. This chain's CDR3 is CASSRGDWVKDEQFF. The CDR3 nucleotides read TGTGCCAGCAGCAGAGGGGACTGGGTTAAGGATGAGCAGTTCTTC.

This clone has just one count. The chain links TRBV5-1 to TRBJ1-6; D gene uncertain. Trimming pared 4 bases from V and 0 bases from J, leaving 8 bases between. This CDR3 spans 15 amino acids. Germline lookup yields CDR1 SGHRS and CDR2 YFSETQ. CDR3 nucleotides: TGCGCCAGCAGCCCTTCCAGCTCCTATAATTCACCCCTCCACTTT. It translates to CASSPSSSYNSPLHF.

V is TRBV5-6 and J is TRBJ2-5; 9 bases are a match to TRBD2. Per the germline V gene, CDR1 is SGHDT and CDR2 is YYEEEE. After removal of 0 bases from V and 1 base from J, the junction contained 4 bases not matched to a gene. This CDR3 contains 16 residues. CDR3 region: CASSLALAGLQETQYF. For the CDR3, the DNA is TGTGCCAGCAGCTTGGCTCTAGCGGGACTCCAAGAGACCCAGTACTTC.

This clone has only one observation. The DNA of the CDR3 is TGCGCCAGCAGCCATACCGGGACTGGAAACACCATATATTTT. Residues: CASSHTGTGNTIYF. The chain joins TRBV4-1 to TRBJ1-3; D ambiguous. This CDR3 region has 14 residues. Germline V gives CDR1 MGHRA, CDR2 YSYEKL. The V end lost 3 bases, the J end lost 2 bases, and 8 bases lay between the germline ends.